The 21 T cell receptor beta chains below come from one sample, sequenced in a study of technical replicates of blood from a handful of donors. Sequenced by immunoSEQ multiplex PCR; TCRdb stores in-frame clones only, minus some. The sample contains fewer than 90,000 clones, about 93% of which appear only once. Sequenced: T cells isolated from PBMCs. Receptors were obtained from a human donor in good health.

This clone has only one observation. V is TRBV6-5 and J is TRBJ2-7, with D unclear. CDR1 is MNHEY, CDR2 SVGAGI, per germline. Trimming stripped 2 bases from V and 3 bases from J, with 11 bases between. The CDR3 consists of 14 residues. This CDR3 reads CASSYTGSLYEQYF. The CDR3 coding sequence is TGTGCCAGCAGTTACACGGGTTCCCTCTACGAGCAGTACTTC.

The chain employs TRBV4-1 and TRBJ2-7, with TRBD2 matching over 8 bases. Per germline, CDR1 MGHRA and CDR2 YSYEKL. CDR3 length: 14 residues. Losses at the gene ends were 3 bases for V and 2 bases for J; bases not matched to a gene: 3. The CDR3 DNA follows: TGCGCCAGCAGCCAGTTTAGCGGGACCTACGAGCAGTACTTC. Amino acid sequence: CASSQFSGTYEQYF.

The chain is built from TRBV5-1 and TRBJ2-5; the match to TRBD2 covers 9 bases. V dropped 4 bases and J dropped 5; count of bases not matched to a gene: 9. Germline lookup yields CDR1 SGHRS and CDR2 YFSETQ. There are 15 residues in the CDR3. The CDR3 loop reads CASSDLAGHGETQYF. The DNA for the CDR3 is TGCGCCAGCAGCGACCTAGCGGGGCATGGGGAGACCCAGTACTTC.

V is TRBV7-2 and J is TRBJ1-1; 7 nucleotides line up with TRBD1. V shed 4 bases and J 7 bases; nucleotides not matched to a gene: 9. CDR3 length equals 14 residues. Germline CDR1 reads SGHTA; CDR2 reads FQGNSA. The CDR3 bases are TGTGCCAGCAGCTCTGATACAGGGGCGGATGAAGCTTTCTTT. This gives the protein CASSSDTGADEAFF.

The CDR3 loop is CAISTGFSGNTIYF. The CDR3 region has the DNA TGTGCCATCAGCACAGGGTTCTCTGGAAACACCATATATTTT. V gene TRBV10-3 combines with J gene TRBJ1-3, with TRBD1 as a possible D gene (6 bases). Germline V gene data show CDR1 as ENHRY and CDR2 as SYGVKD. The CDR3 runs to 14 residues. V was cut by 6 bases and J by 0 bases, with 9 bases left in between.

The V call is TRBV10-3, the J call TRBJ2-7, with 9 positions matching TRBD1. CDR3 length: 15 residues. The germline V gene has CDR1 ENHRY and CDR2 SYGVKD. V dropped 7 bases and J dropped 0; count of bases not matched to a gene: 7. CDR3 amino acids: CAITPGQGISYEQYF. In nucleotides, the CDR3 is TGTGCCATCACTCCGGGACAGGGAATCTCCTACGAGCAGTACTTC.

The CDR3 reads CASSQVQGKDSPLHF. DNA for the CDR3: TGCGCCAGCAGCCAAGTACAGGGGAAGGATTCACCCCTCCACTTT. The J gene is TRBJ1-6, the V gene TRBV4-1; 7 nucleotides align to TRBD1. From germline, CDR1 is MGHRA and CDR2 YSYEKL. This CDR3 spans 15 amino acids. V lost 1 base and J lost 8; bases outside the gene matches: 5.

This chain connects TRBV7-9 to TRBJ1-5; 9 positions match TRBD1. Per germline, CDR1 SEHNR and CDR2 FQNEAQ (reference sequence). V shed 5 bases and J 4 bases; nucleotides not matched to a gene: 6. This CDR3 spans 15 amino acids. CDR3 in amino acids: CASSDGQGQNQPQHF. As DNA, the CDR3 is TGTGCCAGCAGCGATGGACAGGGGCAGAATCAGCCCCAGCATTTT.

This clone was detected once. The rearrangement joins TRBV19 to TRBJ2-5; 9 bases line up with TRBD2. This CDR3 contains 14 residues. The V segment lost 4 bases and the J segment 6 bases; nucleotides outside the gene matches: 6. Per the germline V gene, CDR1 is LNHDA and CDR2 is SQIVND (reference sequence). CDR3 sequence: CASSSGGAGQTQYF. Written as DNA, the CDR3 is TGTGCCAGTAGTAGCGGGGGGGCGGGCCAGACCCAGTACTTC.

The CDR3 region has the DNA TGTGCCAGCAGTTACTCGCAGGGGCCTGCCTACGAGCAGTACTTC. Protein product: CASSYSQGPAYEQYF. The genes are TRBV6-5 and TRBJ2-7; the D gene is possibly TRBD1 (6 bases). CDR3 size: 15 residues. Trimming pared 0 bases from V and 2 bases from J, leaving 11 bases between. The germline V gene has CDR1 MNHEY and CDR2 SVGAGI.

The chain carries TRBV19 and TRBJ2-3; 9 bases fit TRBD1. The CDR3 consists of 13 residues. The trim removed 5 bases at V and 9 bases at J, leaving 6 bases unmatched. CDR1 LNHDA and CDR2 SQIVND come from the germline V gene (reference sequence). The CDR3 reads CASSVQTGGTQYF. CDR3 DNA sequence: TGTGCCAGTAGTGTACAGACAGGGGGGACGCAGTATTTT.

Turning to this clone: This same CDR3 is encoded by further DNA sequences in the sample. The rearrangement joins TRBV4-1 to TRBJ2-7, with 9 bases aligning to TRBD1. Germline loops: CDR1 MGHRA, CDR2 YSYEKL. The CDR3 is 14 residues long. V lost 4 bases and J lost 0; bases outside the gene matches: 1. The CDR3 protein is CASSPDRGSYEQYF. CDR3 DNA sequence: TGCGCCAGCAGCCCGGACAGGGGCTCCTACGAGCAGTACTTC.

The chain links TRBV29-1 to TRBJ2-7; no clear D. The CDR3 runs 12 residues. Germline V gene lookup returns CDR1 SQVTM and CDR2 ANQGSEA. The ends were cut back, 1 base at V and 3 bases at J, with 7 bases in the middle. The CDR3 DNA follows: TGCAGCGTTGAAGCAGGAAACTACGAGCAGTACTTC. Protein: CSVEAGNYEQYF.

This rearrangement joins TRBV2 to TRBJ1-5; D may be TRBD1 (6 bases). Germline lookup yields CDR1 SNHLY and CDR2 FYNNEI. Trimming stripped 6 bases from V and 10 bases from J, with 19 bases between. The CDR3 has 14 residues. CDR3 coding DNA: TGTGCCAGCAGCCCGGATCCGGACAGTCAACCCCAGCATTTT. It is translated as CASSPDPDSQPQHF.

The chain links TRBV7-9 to TRBJ1-2; the match to TRBD1 covers 7 bases. The germline V gene encodes CDR1 SEHNR and CDR2 FQNEAQ (reference sequence). The CDR3 runs to 14 residues. The V gene end was trimmed by 0 bases and the J gene end by 4 bases; junction bases not matched to a gene: 2. The CDR3 nucleotides read TGTGCCAGCAGCTTAGCGGCAGGGGGCTATGGCTACACCTTC. Translation gives CASSLAAGGYGYTF.

The chain combines TRBV30 with TRBJ2-3; 7 bases fit TRBD1. CDR3 length equals 14 residues. Germline assignment: CDR1 GTSNPN and CDR2 SVGIG (reference sequence). The trim removed 5 bases at V and 0 bases at J, leaving 5 bases unmatched. Here the CDR3 DNA reads TGTGCCTGGGACAGGGCCACTAGCACAGATACGCAGTATTTT. It codes for CAWDRATSTDTQYF.

This clone was counted once. The gene calls are TRBV14 and TRBJ1-2, with D hard to call. The V gene's germline CDR1 is SGHDN and CDR2 FVKESK. V was shortened by 0 bases and J by 6 bases, with 8 bases between the two germline ends. There are 13 residues in the CDR3. CDR3 in amino acids: CASSQDPGDGYTF. CDR3 DNA sequence: TGTGCCAGCAGCCAAGACCCCGGGGATGGCTACACCTTC.

J is TRBJ2-7 and V is TRBV14; the D is unclear. Germline V gene sequence: CDR1 SGHDN, CDR2 FVKESK. V was pared by 0 bases and J by 2 bases, with 5 bases between. This CDR3 spans 13 amino acids. The CDR3 loop reads CASSQDLAYEQYF. CDR3 coding DNA: TGTGCCAGCAGCCAAGATCTCGCCTACGAGCAGTACTTC. The variable domain in full, completed from reference TRBV14 and TRBJ2-7, reads EAGVTQFPSHSVIEKGQTVTLRCDPISGHDNLYWYRRVMGKEIKFLLHFVKESKQDESGMPNNRFLAERTGGTYSTLKVQPAELEDSGVYFCASSQDLAYEQYFGPGTRLTVT.

The chain's CDR3 is CASSSGGGTEAFF. CDR3 DNA: TGTGCCAGCAGCTCCGGCGGGGGCACTGAAGCTTTCTTT. The V and J genes are TRBV7-9 and TRBJ1-1, with D tentatively TRBD1 (5 bases). CDR3 length equals 13 residues. V lost 4 bases and J 4 bases, leaving 10 bases between the germline ends. The V gene's germline CDR1 is SEHNR and CDR2 FQNEAQ (reference sequence).

The chain carries TRBV5-4 and TRBJ2-1, with D maybe TRBD1 (6 bases). CDR1 and CDR2 from the germline V gene are SGHNT and YYREEE (reference sequence). V shed 3 bases and J shed 2 bases, with 9 bases lying between them. This CDR3 is built from 14 residues. The CDR3 loop is CASSSDRTYNEQFF. The CDR3 coding sequence is TGTGCCAGCAGCTCGGACAGAACCTACAATGAGCAGTTCTTC.

The genes are TRBV29-1 and TRBJ2-5, with D possibly matching TRBD1 (5 bases). The CDR3 has 10 amino acids. In germline, CDR1 is SQVTM, CDR2 ANQGSEA. Deletions cut 4 bases from V and 11 bases from J, with 11 bases between. CDR3 in amino acids: CSVVRGEQYF. The CDR3 DNA follows: TGCAGCGTTGTAAGGGGTGAGCAGTACTTC.